This TCR beta chain was captured by sequencing in a study of T cells and copy number aberrations in small-cell lung cancer. Study-wide points: Versus adjacent lung, tumor T-cell richness and clonality were lower; density nonsignificantly. The tissue was entirely formalin-fixed and paraffin-embedded, which is known to produce sequencing artifacts.

CDR3 length: 17 amino acids. CDR1 and CDR2 from the germline V gene are SGHRS and YFSETQ. J gave up 0 bases and V 0 bases, and 5 bases lay outside the gene matches. Collected at least 2 cm from the tumor margin, the adjacent lung showed no malignant cells. Sequencing was performed with immunoSEQ multiplex PCR; in TCRdb, only in-frame clones are kept and a portion is missing. The sample lists about 2,600 clones, around 80% occurring once. Turning to this clone: Antigen: not known.

The TCR originated in a middle-aged man with small cell lung cancer. The sequenced sample consisted of normal tissue next to the tumor. This sequence joins TRBV5-1 and TRBJ2-1, with 8 bases identical to TRBD1. The CDR3 region is CASSLGRQGSSYNEQFF. The CDR3 DNA reads TGCGCCAGCAGCTTGGGACGACAGGGGAGCTCCTACAATGAGCAGTTCTTC. Combining the CDR3 with reference TRBV5-1 and TRBJ2-1 gives the whole variable domain KAGVTQTPRYLIKTRGQQVTLSCSPISGHRSVSWYQQTPGQGLQFLFEYFSETQRNKGNFPGRFSGRQFSNSRSEMNVSTLELGDSALYLCASSLGRQGSSYNEQFFGPGTRLTVL.